This T cell receptor beta chain was retrieved from a study of blood T cell repertoires in COVID-19. Study as a whole: From the United States, Italy and Spain came samples of acute and convalescent COVID-19. T cells, B-cell-depleted T cells, or PBMCs supplied cDNA or gDNA.

Original analysis: Reference gene primer amplification gave nucleated cell count estimates. Repertoires were generated with immunoSEQ multiplex PCR, while TCRdb's copy carries only in-frame clones and drops some. The V and J calls and the clone size are those of that table, but D and trimming were determined from the DNA. This table holds about 160,000 clones, about 85% found once. The clonotype originates from a human donor with acute or convalescent COVID-19. The donor label of this sample is uncertain. Sequenced input: peripheral blood.

The CDR3 sequence: CATSDPPGHNEQFF. In DNA form, the CDR3 reads TGTGCCACCAGTGATCCCCCAGGGCACAATGAGCAGTTCTTC. This rearrangement joins TRBV24-1 to TRBJ2-1; the D gene is possibly TRBD1 (5 bases). CDR1 KGHDR and CDR2 SFDVKD come from the germline V gene. The ends were cut back, 3 bases at V and 5 bases at J, with 10 bases in the middle. CDR3 size: 14 residues.